The present T cell receptor (beta chain) was sequenced within a study of T cell responses to AZD1222 COVID-19 vaccine. Study observations and caveats: Spike-specific TCR breadth and depth both grew after two AZD1222 doses. White British donors predominated, females outnumbered males, and clonal diversity was possibly underestimated. Just a handful of AZD1222 recipients were seropositive at baseline.

Germline CDR1 is SGHTS and CDR2 is YDEGEE. The CDR3 totals 13 residues. Trimming took off 0 bases at V and 2 bases at J, with 5 bases between the two ends. As for this clone: Its antigen remains unidentified.

Data came from immunoSEQ multiplex PCR; TCRdb stores just in-frame clones and leaves some out. There are more than 80,000 clones in the sample; 88% occur only once, and over 9% lies in the top ten. This material consisted of peripheral blood, taken on day 0 of MenACWY control vaccination. The clonotype comes from an adult in good health. The genes are TRBV5-8 and TRBJ1-2; unclear D gene. The DNA for the CDR3 is TGTGCCAGCAGCTTGGGGCAGAACTATGGCTACACCTTC. This encodes CASSLGQNYGYTF.